This TCR beta chain was sequenced for a study of T cells in Graves' hyperthyroidism and ophthalmopathy. This clonotype has a count of ten or more. Regions amplified from RNA transcripts were the TCR beta CDR3 regions. First-round RT-PCR of the TCR CDR3 relied on the HTBI primer set. MiXCR, applied by TCRdb to the multiplex PCR reads, yields one record per CDR3 protein. The data show hundreds of thousands of distinct CDR3 sequences, 11% to 15% seen once. Hyperthyroidism patients were newly diagnosed, had disease duration under 2 months, and were aged 18 to 65 years. The CDR3 is 15 residues long. CDR1 and CDR2 (germline): MDHEN, SYDVKM. The V end lost 5 bases, the J end lost 3 bases, and 15 bases lay between the germline ends.

Input material: blood. This sequence originates from a woman aged 25 to 39 with Graves' hyperthyroidism that later progressed to Graves' ophthalmopathy. This chain links TRBV28 with TRBJ2-3; D may correspond to TRBD1 or TRBD2 (5 bases each). CDR3 bases: TGTGCCAGCAGTCCCCGGGGCCAGGGTACAGATACGCAGTATTTT. It codes for CASSPRGQGTDTQYF.